The sequence of this T cell receptor beta chain was determined in a study of shared clonotypes between healthy human individuals. In the original analysis: Quality scores were absent from the junction-only immunoSEQ sequences, so filtering differed. Generated by immunoSEQ multiplex PCR, the TCRdb table keeps only in-frame clones and is missing some. The DNA gave D and trimming, while V, J and clone size come from that table. The sample holds millions of clones, 90% to 95% seen once. From germline, CDR1 is MDHEN and CDR2 SYDVKM. This CDR3 contains 16 residues. Trimming cost V 3 bases and J 3 bases; bases outside gene matches: 9.

Sequencing was carried out using naive CD4+ T cells from PBMCs. Indicated subset: CD45RA+ positively selected. The chain recombines TRBV28 with TRBJ2-5; 8 positions match TRBD2. This receptor was taken from a man younger than 35 in good health. Some clones in this sample may be carry-over from other donors' samples. The CDR3 spells CASSFGGRFSKETQYF. The CDR3 DNA reads as TGTGCCAGCAGTTTTGGCGGGAGGTTTTCGAAAGAGACCCAGTACTTC.